This entry is about one T cell receptor beta chain. Naive CD8 populations comprised CD45RO-negative cells positively selected for CCR7, excluding terminally differentiated effector memory CD45RA+ cells. Donors comprised only Caucasian adults living in Nashville, Tennessee. This record belongs to a study of shared clonotypes between healthy human individuals. About the research overall: Used for every donor were three CD4 naive, three CD4 memory, two CD8 naive and one CD8 memory plate.

The assay was immunoSEQ multiplex PCR, and TCRdb's table has in-frame clones only and misses some. The sample lists fewer than 700,000 clones, roughly 95% seen once, with around 0.11% in the top ten. In germline, CDR1 is MGHRA, CDR2 YSYEKL. The CDR3 sequence is 15 residues long. V trimming: 4 bases; J trimming: 2 bases; junction bases outside the gene matches: 6. The sequenced sample consisted of naive CD8+ T cells sorted from blood. This rearrangement joins TRBV4-1 to TRBJ2-7; 9 bases match TRBD1. This clonotype was sampled from a woman aged 25 to 45 in good health. The CDR3 loop reads CASSRSGQGTYEQYF. In DNA, the CDR3 is TGCGCCAGCAGCCGGTCGGGACAGGGCACCTACGAGCAGTACTTC.